The 27 T cell receptor beta chains presented below share a single source sample, sequenced in a study of graft-versus-host responses after intestinal transplantation. Profiling relied on immunoSEQ multiplex PCR, and the TCRdb table lists in-frame clones only, not all of them. The table includes some 40,000 clones, roughly 89% detected once. Sequenced here: PBMCs, sampled approximately 270 days after transplant. Every receptor here comes from a human patient who received an intestinal transplant, so some T cells may come from the graft donor.

The chain uses TRBV18 and TRBJ2-1, with TRBD2 matching 9 bases. V trimming: 4 bases; J trimming: 8 bases; junction bases outside the gene matches: 12. Germline-derived CDR1 and CDR2 are KGHSH and LQKENI. The CDR3 spans 16 residues. The CDR3 nucleotides are TGTGCCAGCTCACATTCCTGGCGGGGGGGCCAGCATGAGCAGTTCTTC. Encoded protein: CASSHSWRGGQHEQFF.

The chain's CDR3 is CASSPGLAGADEQYF. Written as DNA, the CDR3 is TGTGCCAGCAGCCCCGGACTAGCGGGGGCGGACGAGCAGTACTTC. The chain links TRBV9 to TRBJ2-7; 13 bases match TRBD2. The CDR3 has 15 residues. In germline, CDR1 is SGDLS, CDR2 YYNGEE. Trimming cost V 4 bases and J 5 bases; bases outside gene matches: 6.

This chain connects TRBV9 to TRBJ2-1; D is unresolved. Germline V gene sequence: CDR1 SGDLS, CDR2 YYNGEE. The germline V and J ends were trimmed by 0 bases and 0 bases, with 13 bases remaining between them. The CDR3 extends over 17 amino acids. CDR3 sequence: CASSVARSFSSYNEQFF. DNA of the CDR3: TGTGCCAGCAGCGTAGCGAGGTCCTTCAGCTCCTACAATGAGCAGTTCTTC.

This clone has just one count. The chain recombines TRBV2 with TRBJ2-5; 10 nucleotides align to TRBD2. This CDR3 region has 16 residues. Germline V gene data show CDR1 as SNHLY and CDR2 as FYNNEI. Losses at the gene ends were 3 bases for V and 0 bases for J; bases not matched to a gene: 4. CDR3 coding DNA: TGTGCCAGCAGTGAGAGTAGCGGGGGGTACCAAGAGACCCAGTACTTC. It encodes CASSESSGGYQETQYF.

The rearrangement links TRBV12-5 to TRBJ2-3; 7 bases agree with TRBD1. The CDR3 covers 12 residues. V dropped 7 bases and J dropped 15; count of bases not matched to a gene: 13. The germline V gene encodes CDR1 LGHNT and CDR2 FRNRAP. CDR3 loop: CASAAVGTARYF. The CDR3 coding sequence is TGTGCTAGTGCCGCGGTCGGGACAGCGCGATATTTT.

The rearrangement joins TRBV27 to TRBJ2-7; weak D call: TRBD1 (6 bases). Germline CDR1 and CDR2: MNHEY and SMNVEV (reference sequence). Trimming took off 7 bases at V and 4 bases at J, with 11 bases between the two ends. CDR3 length: 12 amino acids. CDR3 bases: TGTGCCAGCATGGGGGCCGCGTACGAGCAGTACTTC. Encoded protein: CASMGAAYEQYF.

In its sample, this clone was seen once. The chain recombines TRBV5-6 with TRBJ1-2; D is unclear. Trimming left V 0 bases short and J 1 base short, with 13 bases between. The germline V gene has CDR1 SGHDT and CDR2 YYEEEE. CDR3 length: 16 amino acids. The chain's CDR3 is CASSLVIQDVNYGYTF. As DNA, the CDR3 is TGTGCCAGCAGCTTGGTCATTCAGGACGTTAACTATGGCTACACCTTC.

This clone is a singleton in its sample. The rearrangement uses TRBV28 and TRBJ1-5; possible D gene TRBD1, 5 bases. The CDR3 is 16 residues long. CDR1 and CDR2 (germline): MDHEN, SYDVKM. V was shortened by 2 bases and J by 2 bases, with 13 bases between the two germline ends. The CDR3 protein is CASSLVREIGNQPQHF. The CDR3 DNA sequence: TGTGCCAGCAGTTTAGTCAGGGAGATCGGCAATCAGCCCCAGCATTTT.

This clone was detected a few times. This chain links TRBV27 with TRBJ2-2; D is ambiguous. The CDR3 runs 14 residues. CDR1 is MNHEY and CDR2 is SMNVEV in the germline V gene (reference sequence). Trimming shortened V by 0 bases and J by 6 bases, and 8 bases separated the two germline ends. CDR3 protein: CASSLSPQAGELFF. For the CDR3, the DNA is TGTGCCAGCAGTTTATCCCCCCAGGCCGGGGAGCTGTTTTTT.

The rearrangement links TRBV6-1 to TRBJ2-7, with 7 bases fitting TRBD2. This CDR3 region has 15 residues. Germline lookup yields CDR1 MNHNS and CDR2 SASEGT. With V trimmed by 3 bases and J by 2 bases, 7 bases remained unmatched. In DNA form, the CDR3 reads TGTGCCAGCAGTGATGTCGGACTAGACCCCTACGAGCAGTACTTC. Translation gives CASSDVGLDPYEQYF.

This chain connects TRBV9 to TRBJ2-3; 11 bases line up with TRBD2. The CDR3 totals 17 residues. The ends lost 3 bases at V and 3 bases at J; junction bases unmatched: 9. Germline CDR1 reads SGDLS; CDR2 reads YYNGEE. CDR3 nucleotide sequence: TGTGCCAGCAGCGACCCACTGACTAGCGGGGATACAGATACGCAGTATTTT. It codes for CASSDPLTSGDTDTQYF.

The chain couples TRBV20-1 to TRBJ2-1; D uncertain. From germline, CDR1 is DFQATT and CDR2 SNEGSKA (reference sequence). The CDR3 runs 11 residues. The ends were cut back, 1 base at V and 9 bases at J, with 7 bases in the middle. The CDR3 coding sequence is TGCAGTGCTAGAGTGGGGATTGAGCAGTTCTTC. Translated: CSARVGIEQFF.

The J gene is TRBJ2-7, the V gene TRBV11-3, with D perhaps matching TRBD1 or TRBD2 (5 bases each). CDR3 length: 14 amino acids. Germline CDR1 reads SGHNT; CDR2 reads YENEEA. V was clipped by 4 bases and J by 0 bases, with 10 bases between them. CDR3: CASSSRDRSYEQYF. CDR3 sequence (DNA): TGTGCCAGCAGCTCCCGGGACCGCTCCTACGAGCAGTACTTC.

The chain combines TRBV6-1 with TRBJ2-5; TRBD2 matches 9 bases. After removal of 4 bases from V and 4 bases from J, the junction contained 13 bases not matched to a gene. Germline V CDR1 and CDR2: MNHNS, SASEGT. This CDR3 contains 17 residues. The DNA of the CDR3 is TGTGCCAGCAGTGGGATGCTAATAGCGGGGGTATTAGAGACCCAGTACTTC. This gives the protein CASSGMLIAGVLETQYF.

The chain uses TRBV7-3 and TRBJ1-1; no clear D gene. V was trimmed by 2 bases and J by 2 bases, leaving 6 bases between them. The germline V gene encodes CDR1 SGHTA and CDR2 FQGTGA. The CDR3 has 13 amino acids. The CDR3 loop reads CASSLAANTEAFF. In nucleotides, the CDR3 is TGTGCCAGCAGCTTAGCCGCAAACACTGAAGCTTTCTTT.

The chain couples TRBV27 to TRBJ1-6; 8 bases map to TRBD1. The length of the CDR3 is 15 residues. Per germline, CDR1 MNHEY and CDR2 SMNVEV (reference sequence). V trimming: 7 bases; J trimming: 7 bases; junction bases outside the gene matches: 9. For the CDR3, the DNA is TGTGCCAGCACGTCCCGGGACAGGCCGAATTCACCCCTCCACTTT. Translated, it gives CASTSRDRPNSPLHF.

The chain couples TRBV2 to TRBJ1-6; D is uncertain. V was pared by 6 bases and J by 10 bases, with 13 bases between. Germline values: CDR1 SNHLY, CDR2 FYNNEI. The CDR3 consists of 13 residues. The CDR3 here is CASRGRRESPLHF. DNA for the CDR3: TGTGCCAGCAGGGGCAGGCGGGAGTCACCCCTCCACTTT.

The rearrangement joins TRBV2 to TRBJ1-2; 9 bases are a match to TRBD1. This CDR3 is 12 amino acids long. CDR1 SNHLY and CDR2 FYNNEI come from the germline V gene. V shed 7 bases, J shed 5 bases, and the junction held 2 bases outside the gene matches. CDR3 nucleotides: TGTGCCAGCAAGGACAGGGGATATGGCTACACCTTC. It specifies CASKDRGYGYTF.

The J gene is TRBJ2-7, the V gene TRBV2; 11 nucleotides agree with TRBD2. V lost 5 bases and J lost 0; bases outside the gene matches: 3. The CDR3 is 15 amino acids. Germline V gene data show CDR1 as SNHLY and CDR2 as FYNNEI. The DNA for the CDR3 is TGTGCCAGCAGTACTACTAGCGGGAGCTCCTACGAGCAGTACTTC. It codes for CASSTTSGSSYEQYF.

This chain joins TRBV19 and TRBJ2-1; TRBD1 matches at 10 bases. This CDR3 is 14 amino acids long. The germline V gene encodes CDR1 LNHDA and CDR2 SQIVND (reference sequence). The V gene end was trimmed by 1 base and the J gene end by 6 bases; junction bases not matched to a gene: 0. The CDR3 bases are TGTGCCAGTAGTATAGGGACAGGGGGCAATGAGCAGTTCTTC. Its protein product is CASSIGTGGNEQFF.

V gene TRBV29-1 combines with J gene TRBJ1-1; D remains ambiguous. V shed 6 bases and J shed 7 bases, with 9 bases lying between them. The CDR3 is 10 residues long. Germline-derived CDR1 and CDR2 are SQVTM and ANQGSEA. The CDR3 DNA is TGCAGCGTGAGTGAGGTTGAAGCTTTCTTT. Protein sequence: CSVSEVEAFF.

This rearrangement joins TRBV6-1 to TRBJ2-1, with 9 bases fitting TRBD2. Germline-derived CDR1 and CDR2 are MNHNS and SASEGT. J was trimmed by 7 bases and V by 2 bases; bases with no gene match: 9. The CDR3 consists of 16 residues. CDR3 sequence reads: CASSEFGGGAVNEQFF. The CDR3 DNA is TGTGCCAGCAGTGAATTCGGCGGGGGGGCGGTAAATGAGCAGTTCTTC.

This chain's CDR3 is CAIRPASGHTGELFF. The CDR3 nucleotides are TGTGCCATCAGGCCAGCGTCGGGGCACACCGGGGAGCTGTTTTTT. This chain connects TRBV10-3 to TRBJ2-2; D possibly matches TRBD1 or TRBD2 (5 bases each). CDR1 and CDR2 from the germline V gene are ENHRY and SYGVKD. V lost 6 bases and J lost 3, with 14 bases in between. The CDR3 is 15 residues long.

V is TRBV13 and J is TRBJ2-5; D perhaps matches TRBD1 (7 bases). Germline V gene sequence: CDR1 PRHDT, CDR2 FYEKMQ (reference sequence). V was clipped by 4 bases and J by 2 bases, with 17 bases between them. CDR3 length equals 16 residues. The CDR3 is CASSWRGQQFQETQYF. The CDR3 DNA is TGTGCCAGCAGCTGGCGGGGACAGCAGTTTCAAGAGACCCAGTACTTC.

The V call is TRBV6-1, the J call TRBJ2-7, with no clear D. V lost 1 base to trimming and J lost 0 bases, with 10 bases between them. Germline V CDR1 and CDR2: MNHNS, SASEGT. This CDR3 has 15 residues. The CDR3 spells CASSEVNGYSYEQYF. DNA for the CDR3: TGTGCCAGCAGTGAAGTCAACGGTTACTCCTACGAGCAGTACTTC.

In DNA, the CDR3 is TGTGCCAGCTGGCAGACCGGGGAGCTGTTTTTT. It specifies CASWQTGELFF. The rearrangement links TRBV6-5 to TRBJ2-2; D remains ambiguous. CDR3 size: 11 residues. Germline loops: CDR1 MNHEY, CDR2 SVGAGI. The V end was cut by 8 bases, the J end by 5 bases, with 6 bases between.

The chain has TRBV5-1 and TRBJ1-4, with a tentative D call TRBD1 (5 bases). The CDR3 contains 14 residues. Germline V gene sequence: CDR1 SGHRS, CDR2 YFSETQ. V shed 3 bases and J shed 4 bases, with 10 bases lying between them. The CDR3 reads CASSSTGGNEKLFF. In DNA form, the CDR3 reads TGCGCCAGCAGCTCTACAGGCGGTAATGAAAAACTGTTTTTT.